The entry that follows covers one T cell receptor beta chain sequence. Its antigen is not identified. The material for each subset, its genomic DNA, was split evenly across several immunoSEQ plates. Assay: immunoSEQ multiplex PCR; the TCRdb copy retains only in-frame clones and omits some. Among roughly 2.5 million clones, 90% to 95% were seen once, and the ten largest hold around 0.14%. Germline values: CDR1 MNHNS, CDR2 SASEGT. This CDR3 is 15 amino acids long. With V trimmed by 1 base and J by 8 bases, 10 bases remained unmatched. These data come from a study of shared clonotypes between healthy human individuals. Study details: Donors were a couple of women and a few men aged 18 to 49. CD4 naive and CD4 memory each took three plates per donor, while CD8 naive took two and CD8 memory one. Findings and limits, study-wide: What limited the represented genetic and exposure-history diversity was the small number of donors.

Sequenced material: naive CD4+ T cells sorted from blood. The subset is: CD45RA+ positively selected. V and J are TRBV6-1 and TRBJ1-1; 7 bases line up with TRBD1. The TCR originated in a man between 18 and 35 years old in good health. The CDR3 here is CASSEGNRGSTEAFF. DNA for the CDR3: TGTGCCAGCAGTGAAGGTAACAGGGGCAGTACGGAAGCTTTCTTT.